This T cell receptor beta chain was profiled in a study of blood T cell repertoires in COVID-19. Study as a whole: Acute-phase and convalescent COVID-19 samples originated in the United States, Italy and Spain.

Under the authors' procedure: Estimates of nucleated cell counts were drawn from the amplification of reference gene primers. Assay used: immunoSEQ multiplex PCR; TCRdb lists only in-frame clones, some missing. Clone size and the V and J calls come from that table; the DNA yielded D and trimming. The table lists 200,000 or so clones, roughly 88% of them singletons. The sample taken for sequencing was peripheral blood. The receptor's source is a human donor with active or convalescent COVID-19. The donor label of this sample is uncertain.

This CDR3 reads CASSQYQGQGIFYGYTF. The CDR3, as DNA: TGTGCCAGCAGCCAATACCAAGGACAGGGGATCTTCTATGGCTACACCTTC. The V gene is TRBV27, the J gene TRBJ1-2; 9 nucleotides line up with TRBD1. V lost 6 bases to trimming and J lost 4 bases; unmatched junction nucleotides: 15. The length of the CDR3 is 17 residues. Germline assignment: CDR1 MNHEY and CDR2 SMNVEV (reference sequence).